Relative to its sample, the clone carrying this T cell receptor (beta chain) is medium-sized (0.01 to 0.1%). Its specificity is unknown. The V and J ends lost 5 bases and 5 bases respectively, with 10 bases between them. Germline-derived CDR1 and CDR2 are LNHNV and YYDKDF (reference sequence). CDR3 length: 12 amino acids. This sample is part of a study of long-term antiretroviral therapy in people with HIV. Study-wide results and limits: Therapy changes, viral resistance and ART adherence were not documented in the available data. Drawn between the mid-2000s and the late 2010s, the blood was possibly obtained under older ART regimens. Repertoires with HIV possessed tighter CDR3 length spans than those of controls.

Run at survey level, the immunoSEQ assay was version v3.0. TCRdb's copy holds only in-frame clones and misses some; the assay was immunoSEQ multiplex PCR. Of roughly 39,000 clones in the sample, around 88% were seen once. The rearrangement joins TRBV15 to TRBJ2-7, with D perhaps TRBD1 or TRBD2 (6 bases each). The specimen comprised unsorted PBMCs, sampled just before starting antiretroviral therapy. The source of this sequence is a woman in her late teens or twenties with HIV. The CDR3 spells CATSERGDEQYF. For the CDR3, the DNA is TGTGCCACCAGCGAGAGGGGGGACGAGCAGTACTTC.